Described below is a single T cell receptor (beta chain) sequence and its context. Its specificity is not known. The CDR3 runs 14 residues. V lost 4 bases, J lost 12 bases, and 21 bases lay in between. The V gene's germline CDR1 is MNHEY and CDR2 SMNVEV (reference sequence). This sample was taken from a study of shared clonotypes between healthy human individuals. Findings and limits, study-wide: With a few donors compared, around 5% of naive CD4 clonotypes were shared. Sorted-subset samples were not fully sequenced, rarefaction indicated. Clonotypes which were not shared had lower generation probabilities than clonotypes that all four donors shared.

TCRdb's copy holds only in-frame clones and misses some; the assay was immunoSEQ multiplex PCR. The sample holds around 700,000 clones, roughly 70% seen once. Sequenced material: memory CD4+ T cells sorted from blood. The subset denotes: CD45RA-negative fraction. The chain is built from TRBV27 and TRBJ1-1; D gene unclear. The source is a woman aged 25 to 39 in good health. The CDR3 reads CASSSTGPTRGSFF. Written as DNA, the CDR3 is TGTGCCAGCAGTTCCACGGGTCCCACGCGCGGGTCTTTCTTT.